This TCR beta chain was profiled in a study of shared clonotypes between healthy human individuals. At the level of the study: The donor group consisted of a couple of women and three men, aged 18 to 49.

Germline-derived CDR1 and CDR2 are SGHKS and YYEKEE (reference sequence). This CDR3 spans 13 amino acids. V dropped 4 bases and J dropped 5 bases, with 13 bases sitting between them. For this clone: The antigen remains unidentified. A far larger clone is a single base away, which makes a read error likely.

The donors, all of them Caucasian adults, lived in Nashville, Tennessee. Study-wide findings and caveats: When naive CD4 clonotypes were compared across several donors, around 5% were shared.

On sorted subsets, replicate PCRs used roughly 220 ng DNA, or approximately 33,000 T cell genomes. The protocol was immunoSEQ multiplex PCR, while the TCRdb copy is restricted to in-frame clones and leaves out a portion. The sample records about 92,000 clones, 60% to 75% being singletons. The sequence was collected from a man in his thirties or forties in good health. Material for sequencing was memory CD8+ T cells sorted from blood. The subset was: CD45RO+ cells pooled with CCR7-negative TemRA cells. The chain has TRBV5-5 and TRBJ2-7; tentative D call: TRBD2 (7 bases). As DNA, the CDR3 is TGTGCCAGCAGCCCCGGGGGGCCGGACGAGCAGTACTTC. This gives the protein CASSPGGPDEQYF.